This is a list of T cell receptor beta chains from one sample in a study of T cell responses to AZD1222 COVID-19 vaccine. Assay used: immunoSEQ multiplex PCR; TCRdb lists only in-frame clones, some missing. Of about 170,000 clones in the sample, approximately 92% were seen once. The material was peripheral blood, obtained on day 0 of AZD1222 vaccination. Receptors were obtained from an adult in good health. CDR3s include the opening cysteine and the closing phenylalanine or tryptophan. The D gene is left open where the match is weak. Clone sizes are given selectively: once, few, many, or a class where the clone is expanded.

-,TRBV12-2,-,TRBJ1-1,TGTGCAAGTCGCTCCCACAGGGGCGGGGACACTGAAGCTTTCTTT,CASRSHRGGDTEAFF
-,TRBV27,-,TRBJ2-7,TGTGCCAGCAGCCCCTTTAGACCCACCGGTGAGCAGTACTTC,CASSPFRPTGEQYF
-,TRBV20-1,-,TRBJ2-3,TGCAGTGCTAGTTCCAGGGTTGATACGCAGTATTTT,CSASSRVDTQYF
once,TRBV29-1,TRBD1,TRBJ1-4,TGCAGCGTTGTGGGACAGGGGGCCCCTGCAACTAATGAAAAACTGTTTTTT,CSVVGQGAPATNEKLFF
-,TRBV12-3/TRBV12-4,-,TRBJ2-2,TGTGCCAGCCCGGATCGTACCGGGGAGCTGTTTTTT,CASPDRTGELFF
-,TRBV7-9,-,TRBJ2-5,TGTGCCAGCAGCTTAGATCGCAGGGGGGGCGAGACCCAGTACTTC,CASSLDRRGGETQYF
-,TRBV9,-,TRBJ1-5,TGTGCCAGCAGCTCCCATCAGGGCCCCAATCAGCCCCAGCATTTT,CASSSHQGPNQPQHF
-,TRBV12-3/TRBV12-4,-,TRBJ1-2,TGTGCCAGCAGTTTTGGGGGATTCGGGGGCTACACCTTC,CASSFGGFGGYTF
few,TRBV9,TRBD1,TRBJ1-1,TGTGCCAGCAGCCCTAACCCCGGGACAGGGGAGAACACTGAAGCTTTCTTT,CASSPNPGTGENTEAFF
-,TRBV7-6,TRBD1,TRBJ2-7,TGTGCCAGCAGCTTAGCCCCCTCGGACAGGGGGAAGCACGAGCAGTACTTC,CASSLAPSDRGKHEQYF
-,TRBV4-2,TRBD1,TRBJ1-2,TGTGCCAGCAGCCAAGCACTTGGACAGGTTAATGGCTACACCTTC,CASSQALGQVNGYTF
-,TRBV7-2,TRBD1,TRBJ2-5,TGTGCCAGCAGCGGGCGGACAGGGGCCACCCAAGAGACCCAGTACTTC,CASSGRTGATQETQYF
-,TRBV30,TRBD2,TRBJ2-7,TGTGCCTGGAGGGGTCTGCGGGGGGGCCCCGACGAGCAGTACTTC,CAWRGLRGGPDEQYF
-,TRBV10-3,TRBD1,TRBJ2-1,TGTGCCATCAGTGAGGCGGGCAGGGGGCACAATGAGCAGTTCTTC,CAISEAGRGHNEQFF
-,TRBV6-6,-,TRBJ2-2,TGTGCCAGCAGCGCCTCCAGGCGGGAGAACACCGGGGAGCTGTTTTTT,CASSASRRENTGELFF
-,TRBV27,-,TRBJ2-7,TGTGCCAGCAGTTTATCGATTGGAGGCGCCTACGAGCAGTACTTC,CASSLSIGGAYEQYF